The 6 T cell receptor beta chains reported below all come from one sample, sequenced in a study of blood T cell repertoires in COVID-19 (dated by TCRdb to 2020 to 2021). Library creation used the immunoSEQ multiplex PCR assay. The source is immuneACCESS, and TCRdb retained only in-frame sequences with V and J called. Part of the clones is not carried over; for the studies checked, unresolved V genes explain less than half of this, and the remainder is unexplained. This sample holds some 320,000 clones; around 87% were observed only once. 7.8% of the sample goes to the ten largest clones. Material: peripheral blood. These receptors came from a woman aged 45-65 years who had recovered from COVID-19.

This CDR3 reads CASSGEPAGTSEYNEQFF. In nucleotides, the CDR3 is TGCGCCAGCAGTGGGGAACCAGCCGGGACTAGCGAGTACAATGAGCAGTTCTTC. The gene calls are TRBV10-1 and TRBJ2-1; 10 positions agree with TRBD2. This CDR3 comprises 18 residues. Germline V lookup: CDR1 WNHNN, CDR2 SYGVQD (reference sequence). The V segment lost 4 bases and the J segment 4 bases; nucleotides outside the gene matches: 13.

This rearrangement joins TRBV7-2 to TRBJ2-1, with no clear D. CDR1 is SGHTA and CDR2 is FQGNSA in the germline V gene. V lost 2 bases and J 0 bases, leaving 8 bases between the germline ends. CDR3 size: 15 residues. CDR3 coding DNA: TGTGCCAGCAGCTTAAGTAGAACCTCCTACAATGAGCAGTTCTTC. Protein product: CASSLSRTSYNEQFF.

This chain joins TRBV2 and TRBJ2-3, with 7 bases identical to TRBD2. Germline CDR1 SNHLY, CDR2 FYNNEI. V dropped 11 bases and J dropped 0; count of bases not matched to a gene: 8. The CDR3 runs 14 residues. CDR3: CAVKGGISTDTQYF. DNA for the CDR3: TGTGCCGTGAAGGGAGGGATTAGCACAGATACGCAGTATTTT. The entire variable domain, with the rest obtained from reference TRBV2 and TRBJ2-3, is as follows: EPEVTQTPSHQVTQMGQEVILRCVPISNHLYFYWYRQILGQKVEFLVSFYNNEISEKSEIFDDQFSVERPDGSNFTLKIRSTKLEDSAMYFCAVKGGISTDTQYFGPGTRLTVL.

The chain is built from TRBV11-3 and TRBJ2-7; 8 positions match TRBD1. V shed 1 base and J 6 bases; nucleotides not matched to a gene: 5. Germline-derived CDR1 and CDR2 are SGHNT and YENEEA. CDR3 length: 14 amino acids. CDR3 coding DNA: TGTGCCAGCAGCTTAGGGACAGGGCTGAGCGAGCAGTACTTC. This gives the protein CASSLGTGLSEQYF. The full variable domain, completed using reference TRBV11-3 and TRBJ2-7, is EAGVVQSPRYKIIEKKQPVAFWCNPISGHNTLYWYLQNLGQGPELLIRYENEEAVDDSQLPKDRFSAERLKGVDSTLKIQPAELGDSAVYLCASSLGTGLSEQYFGPGTRLTVT.

The chain links TRBV25-1 to TRBJ2-3; 7 positions agree with TRBD2. V was pared by 3 bases and J by 1 base, with 4 bases of the junction left unmatched. Germline values: CDR1 MGHDK, CDR2 SYGVNS. The CDR3 length is 15 residues. The CDR3 loop reads CASSDALARTDTQYF. Written as DNA, the CDR3 is TGTGCCAGCAGTGATGCACTAGCGCGCACAGATACGCAGTATTTT.

The gene calls are TRBV5-5 and TRBJ2-7; the match to TRBD1 covers 7 bases. The CDR3 extends over 16 amino acids. V trimming: 2 bases; J trimming: 5 bases; junction bases outside the gene matches: 13. In germline, CDR1 is SGHKS, CDR2 YYEKEE (reference sequence). The CDR3, as DNA: TGTGCCAGCAGCTTAAACAGGGGAAATCGACAAAACGAGCAGTACTTC. Encoded protein: CASSLNRGNRQNEQYF.